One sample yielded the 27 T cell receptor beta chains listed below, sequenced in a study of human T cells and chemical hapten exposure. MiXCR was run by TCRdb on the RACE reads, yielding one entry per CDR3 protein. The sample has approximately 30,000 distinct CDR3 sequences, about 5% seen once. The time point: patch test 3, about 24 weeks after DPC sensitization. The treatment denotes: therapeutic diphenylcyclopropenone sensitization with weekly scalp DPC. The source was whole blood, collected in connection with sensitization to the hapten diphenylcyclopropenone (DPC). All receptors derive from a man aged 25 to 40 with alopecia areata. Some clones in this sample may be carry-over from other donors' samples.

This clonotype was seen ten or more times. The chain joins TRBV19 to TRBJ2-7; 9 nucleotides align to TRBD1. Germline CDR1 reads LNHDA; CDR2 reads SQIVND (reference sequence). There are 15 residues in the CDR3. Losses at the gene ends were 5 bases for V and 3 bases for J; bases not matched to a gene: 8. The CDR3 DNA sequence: TGTGCCAGTAGTCCTGGGACAGGGAGTATCTACGAGCAGTACTTC. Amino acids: CASSPGTGSIYEQYF.

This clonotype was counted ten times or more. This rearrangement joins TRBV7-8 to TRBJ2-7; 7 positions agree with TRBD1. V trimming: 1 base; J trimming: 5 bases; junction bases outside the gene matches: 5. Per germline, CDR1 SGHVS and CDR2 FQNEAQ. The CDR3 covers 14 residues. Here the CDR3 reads CASSLGDSRDEQYF. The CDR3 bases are TGTGCCAGCAGCTTAGGGGACAGTCGCGACGAGCAGTACTTC. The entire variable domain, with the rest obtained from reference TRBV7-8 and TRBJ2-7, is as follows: GAGVSQSPRYKVAKRGQDVALRCDPISGHVSLFWYQQALGQGPEFLTYFQNEAQLDKSGLPSDRFFAERPEGSVSTLKIQRTQQEDSAVYLCASSLGDSRDEQYFGPGTRLTVT.

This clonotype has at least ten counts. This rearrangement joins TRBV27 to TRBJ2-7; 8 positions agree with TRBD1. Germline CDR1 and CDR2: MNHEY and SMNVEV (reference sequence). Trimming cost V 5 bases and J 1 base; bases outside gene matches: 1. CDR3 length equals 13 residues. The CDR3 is CASSRDRSYEQYF. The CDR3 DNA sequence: TGTGCCAGCAGTCGGGACAGGTCCTACGAGCAGTACTTC.

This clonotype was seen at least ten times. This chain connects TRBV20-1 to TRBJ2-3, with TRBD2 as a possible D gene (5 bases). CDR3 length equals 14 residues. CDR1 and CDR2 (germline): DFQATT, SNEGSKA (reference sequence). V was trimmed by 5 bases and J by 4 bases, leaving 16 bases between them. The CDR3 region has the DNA TGCAGTGCTCCCCGGGGAGATGGGGCAGATACGCAGTATTTT. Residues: CSAPRGDGADTQYF.

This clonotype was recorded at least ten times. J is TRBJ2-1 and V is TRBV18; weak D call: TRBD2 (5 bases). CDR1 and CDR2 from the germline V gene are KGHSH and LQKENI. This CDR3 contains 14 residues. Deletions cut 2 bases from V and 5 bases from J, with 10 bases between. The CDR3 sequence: CASSPEQRNNEQFF. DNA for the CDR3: TGTGCCAGCTCACCAGAACAGCGGAACAATGAGCAGTTCTTC. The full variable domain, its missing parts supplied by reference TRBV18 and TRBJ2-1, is NAGVMQNPRHLVRRRGQEARLRCSPMKGHSHVYWYRQLPEEGLKFMVYLQKENIIDESGMPKERFSAEFPKEGPSILRIQQVVRGDSAAYFCASSPEQRNNEQFFGPGTRLTVL.

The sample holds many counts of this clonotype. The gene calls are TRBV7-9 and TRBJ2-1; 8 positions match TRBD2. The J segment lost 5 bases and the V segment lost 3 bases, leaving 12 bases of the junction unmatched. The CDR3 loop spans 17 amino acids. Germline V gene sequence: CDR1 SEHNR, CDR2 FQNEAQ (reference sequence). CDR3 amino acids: CASSFPSVAGRDNEQFF. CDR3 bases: TGTGCCAGCAGCTTCCCCTCCGTAGCGGGGAGGGACAATGAGCAGTTCTTC.

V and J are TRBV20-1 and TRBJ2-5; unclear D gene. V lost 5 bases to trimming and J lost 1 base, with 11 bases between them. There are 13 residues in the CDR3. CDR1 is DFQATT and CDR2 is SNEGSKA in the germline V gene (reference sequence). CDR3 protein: CSASKPGQETQYF. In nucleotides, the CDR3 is TGCAGTGCTTCAAAACCCGGCCAAGAGACCCAGTACTTC.

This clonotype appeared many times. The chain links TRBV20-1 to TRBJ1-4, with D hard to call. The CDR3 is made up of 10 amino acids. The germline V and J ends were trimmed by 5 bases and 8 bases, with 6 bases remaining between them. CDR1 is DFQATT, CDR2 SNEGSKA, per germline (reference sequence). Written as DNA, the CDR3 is TGCAGTGCTTTTAGCGAAAAACTGTTTTTT. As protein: CSAFSEKLFF.

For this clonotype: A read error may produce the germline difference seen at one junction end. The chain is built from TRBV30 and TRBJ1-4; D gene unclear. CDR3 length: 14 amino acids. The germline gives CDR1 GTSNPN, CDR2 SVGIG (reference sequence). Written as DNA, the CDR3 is TGTGCCTGGGACCCCGGGAACGGCGACGAAAAAACTGTTTTT. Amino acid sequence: CAWDPGNGDEKTVF.

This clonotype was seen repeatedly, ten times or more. CDR3 amino acids: CASSQKGLLNTGELFF. Written as DNA, the CDR3 is TGCGCCAGCAGCCAAAAAGGGTTATTGAACACCGGGGAGCTGTTTTTT. This chain connects TRBV4-1 to TRBJ2-2; D call uncertain. Germline V lookup: CDR1 MGHRA, CDR2 YSYEKL. V lost 2 bases to trimming and J lost 1 base, with 11 bases between them. The CDR3 is 16 residues long.

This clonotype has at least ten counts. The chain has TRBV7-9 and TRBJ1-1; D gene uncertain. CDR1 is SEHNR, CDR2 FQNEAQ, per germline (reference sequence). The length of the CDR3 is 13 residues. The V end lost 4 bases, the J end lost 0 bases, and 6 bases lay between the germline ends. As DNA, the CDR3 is TGTGCCAGCAGCTCGACACTGAACACTGAAGCTTTCTTT. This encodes CASSSTLNTEAFF.

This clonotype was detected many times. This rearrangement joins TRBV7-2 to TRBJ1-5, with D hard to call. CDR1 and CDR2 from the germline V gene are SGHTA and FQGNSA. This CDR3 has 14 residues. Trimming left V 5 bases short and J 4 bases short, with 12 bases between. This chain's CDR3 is CASSPGIQNQPQHF. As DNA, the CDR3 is TGTGCCAGCAGCCCGGGGATCCAGAATCAGCCCCAGCATTTT.

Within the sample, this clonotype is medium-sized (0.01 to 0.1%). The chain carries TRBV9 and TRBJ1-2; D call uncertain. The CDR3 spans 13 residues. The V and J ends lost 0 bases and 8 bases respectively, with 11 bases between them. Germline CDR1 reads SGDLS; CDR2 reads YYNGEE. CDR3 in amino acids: CASSVDTFVGYTF. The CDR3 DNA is TGTGCCAGCAGCGTAGACACGTTCGTAGGCTACACCTTC.

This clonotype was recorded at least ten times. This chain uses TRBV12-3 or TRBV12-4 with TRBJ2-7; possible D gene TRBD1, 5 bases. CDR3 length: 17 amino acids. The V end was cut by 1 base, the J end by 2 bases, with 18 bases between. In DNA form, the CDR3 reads TGTGCCAGCAGTTTAGGTCAGGGCGCAGAGCCTACCTACGAGCAGTACTTC. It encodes CASSLGQGAEPTYEQYF.

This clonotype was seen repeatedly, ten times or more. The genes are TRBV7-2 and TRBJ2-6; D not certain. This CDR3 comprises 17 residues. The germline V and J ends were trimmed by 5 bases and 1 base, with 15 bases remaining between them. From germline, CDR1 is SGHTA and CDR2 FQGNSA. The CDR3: CASSPVRAPSGANVLTF. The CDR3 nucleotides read TGTGCCAGCAGCCCCGTACGGGCCCCTTCTGGGGCCAACGTCCTGACTTTC.

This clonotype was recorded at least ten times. CDR3 loop: CASSLVADQETQYF. As DNA, the CDR3 is TGCGCCAGCAGCTTGGTCGCAGACCAAGAGACCCAGTACTTC. The J gene is TRBJ2-5, the V gene TRBV5-1; D remains unclear. The germline gives CDR1 SGHRS, CDR2 YFSETQ. The V and J ends lost 0 bases and 0 bases respectively, with 6 bases between them. This CDR3 comprises 14 residues. The full variable domain, with the rest looked up from reference TRBV5-1 and TRBJ2-5, is KAGVTQTPRYLIKTRGQQVTLSCSPISGHRSVSWYQQTPGQGLQFLFEYFSETQRNKGNFPGRFSGRQFSNSRSEMNVSTLELGDSALYLCASSLVADQETQYFGPGTRLLVL.

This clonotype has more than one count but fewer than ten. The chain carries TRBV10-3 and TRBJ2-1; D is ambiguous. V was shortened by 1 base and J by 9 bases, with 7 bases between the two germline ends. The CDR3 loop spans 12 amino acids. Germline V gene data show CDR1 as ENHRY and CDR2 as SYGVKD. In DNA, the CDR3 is TGTGCCATCAGTGAGTTGAGCAGTGAGCAGTTCTTC. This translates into CAISELSSEQFF.

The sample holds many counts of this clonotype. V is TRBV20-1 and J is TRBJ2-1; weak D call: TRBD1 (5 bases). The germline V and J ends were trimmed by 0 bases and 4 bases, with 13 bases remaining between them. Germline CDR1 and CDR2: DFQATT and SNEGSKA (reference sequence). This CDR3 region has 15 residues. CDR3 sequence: CSARERRQMYNEQFF. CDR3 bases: TGCAGTGCTAGAGAGAGACGACAGATGTACAATGAGCAGTTCTTC.

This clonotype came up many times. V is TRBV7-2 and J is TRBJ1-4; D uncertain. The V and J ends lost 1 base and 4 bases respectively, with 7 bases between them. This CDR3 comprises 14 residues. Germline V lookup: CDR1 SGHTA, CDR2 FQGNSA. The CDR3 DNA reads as TGTGCCAGCAGCTTAGGCCAGCATAATGAAAAACTGTTTTTT. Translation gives CASSLGQHNEKLFF.

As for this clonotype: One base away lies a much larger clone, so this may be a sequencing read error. The CDR3 loop reads CATSARTGRALF. CDR3 nucleotides: TGTGCCACCAGTGCCCGGACAGGGCGAGCTTTGTTT. This chain joins TRBV24-1 and TRBJ1-1, with 8 bases lining up with TRBD1. This CDR3 comprises 12 residues. Germline CDR1 and CDR2: KGHDR and SFDVKD.

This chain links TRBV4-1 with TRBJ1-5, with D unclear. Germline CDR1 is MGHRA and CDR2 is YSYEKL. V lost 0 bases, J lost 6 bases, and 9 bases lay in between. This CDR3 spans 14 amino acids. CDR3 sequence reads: CASSQDSLIQPQHF. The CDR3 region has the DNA TGCGCCAGCAGCCAAGATTCCCTAATTCAGCCCCAGCATTTT.

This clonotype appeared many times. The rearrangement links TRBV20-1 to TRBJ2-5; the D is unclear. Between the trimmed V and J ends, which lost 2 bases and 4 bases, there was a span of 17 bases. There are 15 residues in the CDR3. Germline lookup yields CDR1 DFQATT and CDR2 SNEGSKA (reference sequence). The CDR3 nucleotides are TGCAGTGCTAGAAACCAAGAGAGGTTGTCAGAGACCCAGTACTTC. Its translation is CSARNQERLSETQYF.

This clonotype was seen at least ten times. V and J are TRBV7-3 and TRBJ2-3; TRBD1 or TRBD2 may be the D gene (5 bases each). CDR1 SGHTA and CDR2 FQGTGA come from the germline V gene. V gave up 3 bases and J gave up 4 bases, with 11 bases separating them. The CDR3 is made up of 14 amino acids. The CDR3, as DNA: TGTGCCAGCAGCTTCGGTTTGGGGGCAGATACGCAGTATTTT. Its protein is CASSFGLGADTQYF.

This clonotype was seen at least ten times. This CDR3 is CASTKRGAPYAPYNEQFF. The CDR3 nucleotides are TGTGCCAGCACTAAGCGGGGGGCCCCCTACGCCCCCTACAATGAGCAGTTCTTC. J is TRBJ2-1 and V is TRBV19; 9 nucleotides agree with TRBD2. The CDR3 contains 18 residues. J gave up 2 bases and V 9 bases, and 17 bases lay outside the gene matches. Germline V gene lookup returns CDR1 LNHDA and CDR2 SQIVND (reference sequence).

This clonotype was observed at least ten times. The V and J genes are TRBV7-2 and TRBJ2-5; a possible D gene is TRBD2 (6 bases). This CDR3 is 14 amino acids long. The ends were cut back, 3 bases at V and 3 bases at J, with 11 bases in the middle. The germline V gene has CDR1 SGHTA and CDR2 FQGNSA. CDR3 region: CASSFDGGEETQYF. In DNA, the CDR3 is TGTGCCAGCAGCTTCGACGGAGGGGAAGAGACCCAGTACTTC.

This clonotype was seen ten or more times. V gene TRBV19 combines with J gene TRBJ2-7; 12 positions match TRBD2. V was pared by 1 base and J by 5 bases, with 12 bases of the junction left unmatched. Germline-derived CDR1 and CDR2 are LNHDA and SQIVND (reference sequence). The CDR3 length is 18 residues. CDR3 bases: TGTGCCAGTAGTATAGGGGCTAGCGGGAGGGCCGTTCGCCACGAGCAGTACTTC. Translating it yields CASSIGASGRAVRHEQYF.

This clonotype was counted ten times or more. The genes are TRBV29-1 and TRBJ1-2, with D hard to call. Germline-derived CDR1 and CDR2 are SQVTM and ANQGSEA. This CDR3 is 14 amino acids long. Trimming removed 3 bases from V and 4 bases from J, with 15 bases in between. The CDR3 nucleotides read TGCAGCGTTGAGTTACGGCTAGACTCCTATGGCTACACCTTC. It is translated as CSVELRLDSYGYTF.